This section outlines one T cell receptor beta chain sequence together with its context. This record belongs to a study of technical replicates of blood from several donors. TCRdb's table, derived via immunoSEQ multiplex PCR, lists solely in-frame clones and lacks some. This table has 75,000 to 100,000 clones, about 94% appearing once. With 7 bases clipped from V and 4 bases from J, the junction kept 7 bases outside the gene matches. Per germline, CDR1 SNHLY and CDR2 FYNNEI. This CDR3 is 14 amino acids long. The sequencing sample was made of T cells isolated from PBMCs. This receptor was taken from a human donor in good health. The chain joins TRBV2 to TRBJ2-1, with TRBD2 matching over 7 bases. The CDR3 DNA reads as TGTGCCAGCAAGGGAACTAGCGCTTACAATGAGCAGTTCTTC. Its protein is CASKGTSAYNEQFF. The full variable domain, in which reference TRBV2 and TRBJ2-1 provide the parts outside the CDR3, is EPEVTQTPSHQVTQMGQEVILRCVPISNHLYFYWYRQILGQKVEFLVSFYNNEISEKSEIFDDQFSVERPDGSNFTLKIRSTKLEDSAMYFCASKGTSAYNEQFFGPGTRLTVL.